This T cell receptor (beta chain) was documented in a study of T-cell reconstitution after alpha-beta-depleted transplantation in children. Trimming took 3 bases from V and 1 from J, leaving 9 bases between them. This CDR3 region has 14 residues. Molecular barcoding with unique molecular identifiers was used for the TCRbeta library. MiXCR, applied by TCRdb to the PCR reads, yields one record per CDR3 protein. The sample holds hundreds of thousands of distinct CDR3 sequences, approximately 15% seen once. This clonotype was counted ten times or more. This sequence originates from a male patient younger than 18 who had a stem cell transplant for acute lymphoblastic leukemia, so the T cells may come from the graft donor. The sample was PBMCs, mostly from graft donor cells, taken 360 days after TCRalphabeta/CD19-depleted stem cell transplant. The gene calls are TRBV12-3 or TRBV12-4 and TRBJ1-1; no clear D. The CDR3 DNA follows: TGTGCCAGCAGTTTCGGGTCTGGGAACACTGAAGCTTTCTTT. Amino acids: CASSFGSGNTEAFF.